This TCR beta chain derives from a study of blood T cells in healthy people across ages (dated by TCRdb to 2014 to 2015). Study-level background: In model experiments, roughly one uniquely barcoded TCR beta cDNA molecule per two T cells was captured by template switching. For two donors (one aged 18 to 30 and one aged 80 or older), the study analyzed two additional independent replicas of 1 million unique cDNA reads from the same blood draw. To track age-related changes in TCR beta repertoire diversity, the study relied on deep sequencing normalized with unique cDNA molecular identifiers. The donors were divided into four age groups: young (average approximately 17 years), middle-aged (roughly 42), aged (under 70) and long-lived (82). Donors of different ages were randomly distributed across sequencing lanes to avoid experimental bias. Here is what the overall study found, with its caveats: Compared with the aged group, the long-lived group had more naive CD4+ T cells, fewer expanded clones and increased TCR diversity, suggesting age selection. Because profiling used bulk unsorted PBMCs, naive and antigen-experienced compartments could not be compared conclusively. Estimates of total diversity based on one million sequenced T cells were regarded as lower bounds and as underestimates. As age increased, observed TCR beta diversity per million T cells dropped in a roughly linear way, and a significant reduction was already evident by age 40. Because donor CMV infection status was unknown, age-related changes in expanded clonotypes were potentially confounded. There was a strong correlation between observed TCR beta diversity and the percentage of naive T cells measured by flow cytometry.

The donors were a few dozen Caucasian individuals from Russia, aged roughly 6 to 100 years, who were systemically healthy. Roughly 9.5 milliliters of peripheral blood were drawn from each donor into EDTA-treated Vacutainer tubes. Ficoll-Paque density-gradient centrifugation was used to isolate PBMCs, with at least 7 million obtained per sample. Total RNA, at least 5 micrograms per sample, was extracted from PBMCs with Trizol reagent. Naive CD45RAhigh/CD27high T cell percentages were measured by flow cytometry on a PBMC aliquot from every donor. About this clonotype itself: What antigen it recognizes has not been identified. Per-base qualities were not stored, and no clone one base away is much larger.

Library preparation employed 5' RACE. Sequencer: Illumina HiSeq 2500. A second PCR of roughly 7 to 11 cycles was performed with a sample-barcoded 5' primer and a J-beta primer mix. Each TCR beta cDNA molecule received a unique molecular identifier from a template-switch 5' adaptor carrying 12 random nucleotides. Each sample yielded at least 3 million CDR3-containing paired-end reads. All of the RNA was converted into first-strand cDNA using the Mint cDNA synthesis kit, with a TRBC-specific oligonucleotide serving as the primer. After uracil-DNA glycosylase treatment, a first 18-cycle PCR used universal primers M1SS and BC2_uni_R on all cDNA. Per the authors' processing: Each sample was normalized by randomly selecting 1 million high-quality reads, each carrying a distinct molecular identifier. Reads sharing molecular identifiers were discarded rather than binned into consensus sequences. MiTCR, with a Q25 quality threshold and the strictest error-elimination algorithm, was used for CDR3 identification, clonotype clustering and error correction. A nonparametric unseen species model with Euler transformation was used to estimate a lower bound on total TCR beta diversity. TCRdb's own reprocessing of the public reads used fastp at Q25 and MiXCR and kept productive beta chains. Merged by CDR3 protein, the rows form single entries marked with the most common genes and DNA. Here the V and J calls rest on TCRdb's processing, not on the authors' analysis. The sample table records some 1.5 million distinct CDR3 sequences; 28% of these occur just once. The ten biggest clones cover about 7.7% of the sample.

There are 16 amino acids in the CDR3, from cysteine to phenylalanine inclusive. Only the CDR3 region is kept as DNA, spanning 48 bases read in frame from base 1. Based on the germline V gene, the CDR1 and CDR2 sequences are SGHRS and YFSETQ. Germline trimming: 1 base from V, 4 bases from J; junction bases outside gene matches: 8. Sequencing was done on a sample of blood. The clonotype originates from a woman aged 25 to 39 in good health. The rearranged segments are TRBV5-1 and TRBJ2-3, and 8 junction bases match TRBD2. The nucleotides are TGCGCCAGCAGCTTGAGTCCTGGACTAGCCTCAGATACGCAGTATTTT. Translated, this gives CASSLSPGLASDTQYF.